This T cell receptor (beta chain) was recovered during a study of blood T cell repertoires in COVID-19. TCRdb's copy holds only in-frame clones and misses some; the assay was immunoSEQ multiplex PCR. The sample contains about 140,000 clones, approximately 86% of which appear only once. This receptor was obtained from a man between 65 and 85 years old with acute or convalescent COVID-19. The material sequenced was peripheral blood.

The CDR3 region is CASSENVRTSGRRVDTQYF. The CDR3 DNA reads TGTGCCAGCAGCGAGAATGTGAGGACTAGCGGGAGGCGGGTAGATACGCAGTATTTT. J is TRBJ2-3 and V is TRBV5-4, with 14 bases identical to TRBD2. Trimming at V came to 4 bases and at J to 5 bases, leaving 15 bases not matched to a gene. The germline gives CDR1 SGHNT, CDR2 YYREEE (reference sequence). There are 19 residues in the CDR3.